The present T cell receptor beta chain was sequenced within a study of control samples from healthy donors and cancer patients. The V gene end was trimmed by 4 bases and the J gene end by 6 bases; junction bases not matched to a gene: 5. Germline CDR1 is LGHDT and CDR2 is YNNKEL (reference sequence). This CDR3 contains 16 residues. Profiled with immunoSEQ multiplex PCR; TCRdb holds only in-frame clones, not every one. The data show approximately 94,000 clones, about 90% seen once. Specimen: blood. This rearrangement joins TRBV3-1 (or the pseudogene TRBV3-2) to TRBJ2-3; 15 positions match TRBD2. The clonotype was recovered from a woman in her 50s in good health. The chain's CDR3 is CASSPGTSGRWDTQYF. The CDR3 DNA sequence: TGTGCCAGCAGCCCAGGGACTAGCGGGAGGTGGGATACGCAGTATTTT.